This record looks at one TCR beta chain sequence and its context. No cognate antigen has been identified for it. No much larger clonotype is one base removed from it; base qualities were not supplied. CDR1 and CDR2 are drawn from the germline V gene: SGHRS, YFSETQ. The germline V end is reduced by 3 bases and the J end by 8 bases; junction bases left unmatched: 13. The CDR3 spans 17 residues, from the cysteine through the phenylalanine. Only the CDR3 part of the read is kept: 51 bases, read in frame from the first base. The data derive from a study of OX40 agonist ivuxolimab in advanced cancers. Context from the whole study: Ivuxolimab was a fully human IgG2 agonistic monoclonal antibody targeting the costimulatory receptor OX40 (CD134). In the dose-escalation cohort, 70% to 85% of patients were male, and the mean age was 60 years with a range of about 20 to 90. The purpose of peripheral TCRbeta sequencing was to test whether ivuxolimab changed TCR sequence diversity and led to clonal T-cell expansion. The monotherapy dose-escalation portion (N ≈ 55 patients) of the phase I ivuxolimab trial is reported in the paper. Patients were allowed to have had prior anti-PD-1, anti-PD-L1 or anti-CTLA-4 therapy, and around 40% of the dose-escalation patients had previously received checkpoint inhibitors. Among the approximately 54 dose-escalation patients, some 20 had hepatocellular carcinoma, roughly 15 melanoma, 9 renal cell carcinoma and 9 head and neck cancer. Partial responses occurred in three dose-escalation patients: two with cutaneous melanoma and one with hepatocellular carcinoma. Intravenous ivuxolimab was administered to patients every 2 weeks at six dose levels: 0.01, 0.1, 0.3, 1.5, 3 and 10 mg/kg.

To sequence the TCRbeta CDR3 region, genomic DNA was isolated from the sorted cells. TCRbeta CDR3 regions were sequenced using the immunoSEQ Assay. The immuneACCESS repertoire file appears here via TCRdb, limited to in-frame rearrangements. These files lack a portion of the clones; in checked studies, under half of the deficit traces to unresolved V genes, and the cause of the others is not known. This sample has roughly 48,000 clones in its table, and roughly 78% of those were observed once. In total, the top ten clones hold under 2% of the sample. Study-wide findings and limitations: At doses of 0.1 to 3.0 mg/kg, clonal expansion of both CD4+ and CD8+ T cells in blood was seen between baseline and week 6. Antigen specificity was not determined for the clonally expanded peripheral T cells. In partial responders in the 0.1-3.0 mg/kg groups, normalized peripheral clonal expansion was found to be among the lowest, especially among CD8+ T cells. After ivuxolimab, more expanded clones were found on average in CD8+ T cells than in CD4+ T cells. Low levels of normalized T-cell clonal expansion were also seen in some patients who did not respond.

Patients with autoimmune disease history or receiving systemic immunosuppression were excluded from the trial. In every dose cohort, peripheral blood was drawn for TCR sequencing at baseline, cycle 4 day 1, and cycle 7 day 1. The samples were taken from a phase I, first-in-human, multicenter, open-label dose-escalation trial of ivuxolimab. Adults with locally advanced or metastatic melanoma, renal cell carcinoma, hepatocellular carcinoma or head and neck squamous cell carcinoma were enrolled in the trial. Before TCR sequencing, CD4+ and CD8+ T cells were separately sorted from peripheral blood. The material sequenced was CD4+ or CD8+ T cells sorted from blood, taken in a trial of the OX40 agonist ivuxolimab. The source of this sequence is an adult with an advanced solid tumor such as melanoma, head and neck, liver or kidney cancer. The chain links TRBV5-1 with TRBJ1-4, and 10 junction bases match TRBD1. The bases are TGCGCCAGCAGCTACGGAGACAGGGGGCGGTTTGAGGAAAAACTGTTTTTT. Its protein reads: CASSYGDRGRFEEKLFF.